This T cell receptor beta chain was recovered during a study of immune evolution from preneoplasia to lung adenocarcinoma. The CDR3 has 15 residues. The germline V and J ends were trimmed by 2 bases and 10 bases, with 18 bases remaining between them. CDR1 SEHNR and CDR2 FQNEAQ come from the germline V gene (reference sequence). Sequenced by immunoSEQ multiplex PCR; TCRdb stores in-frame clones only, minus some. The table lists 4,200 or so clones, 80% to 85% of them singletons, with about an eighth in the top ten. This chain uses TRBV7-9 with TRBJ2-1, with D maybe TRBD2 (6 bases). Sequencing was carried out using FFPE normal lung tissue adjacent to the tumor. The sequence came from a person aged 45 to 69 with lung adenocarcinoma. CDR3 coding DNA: TGTGCCAGCAGCTTACGGGGGACCGCCCTGGGGGAGCAGTTCTTC. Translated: CASSLRGTALGEQFF.